This note documents a single T cell receptor beta chain sequence. The clone's antigen remains unknown. No much larger clonotype is one base removed from it; base qualities were not supplied. The immunoSEQ Assay, a bias-controlled multiplex PCR, was used to amplify TCRbeta CDR3 regions from genomic DNA. On the authors' methods: Within the assay, amplification of reference gene primers was used to estimate how many nucleated cells each sample contained. Sequence reads were collapsed and filtered to measure the absolute abundance of every unique TCRbeta CDR3 rearrangement. Productive Simpson clonality was computed per sample as the square root of Simpson's diversity index over productive rearrangements. The table was pulled from immuneACCESS by TCRdb, which kept in-frame rearrangements only. Such tables lose some clones; where checked, under half of the loss comes from unresolved V genes, and the rest has no known cause. For V, J and clone size, that table is used; D and trimming come from the DNA. Recorded for this sample are roughly 250,000 clones; 80% to 90% of them occurred a single time. The top ten hold about an eighth of the sample.

The data are from a study of blood T cell repertoires in COVID-19 (dated by TCRdb to about 2020). For the wider study: Samples from collaborators originated in the United States, Italy and Spain and spanned both the acute and convalescent phases of COVID-19. The prospective study material was composed of cDNA or gDNA derived from T cells, B-cell-depleted T cells, or PBMCs. Subjects who had been exposed to COVID-19, were actively infected with it, or had recovered from it provided the deeply sampled blood TCRbeta repertoires that made up the dataset. The repertoires were released in a freely available public database meant as a resource for research on the immune response to SARS-CoV-2. Samples came from the ongoing ImmuneRACE study (first 160 participants) plus 1,254 subjects from 6 global collaborators. Nearly every sample came with metadata listing a de-identified subject ID, COVID-19 status, age in years and sex. HLA class I and class II types, where available, came from metadata supplied by the sample provider rather than from assay-based typing. Paper-wide results and their limitations: How much clinical and demographic metadata was included differed by source and by participant, and the metadata was provided uncurated.

CDR1 SGHRS and CDR2 YFSETQ were looked up in the germline V gene. The V and J ends are trimmed by 4 bases and 5 bases, leaving 7 bases between them. The CDR3 has 12 amino acids, counting the end cysteine and phenylalanine. Of all the DNA, just the CDR3 is kept, 36 bases in frame from base 1. At one collaborating source in Seattle, patients were enrolled during active infection and were followed longitudinally through the course of disease. Whole blood was collected in K2EDTA tubes by collaborating institutions according to the institutions' own protocols. Collaborator samples were shipped for TCRbeta analysis as frozen whole blood, isolated PBMCs, or DNA extracted from either sample type.

The sequencing sample was made of peripheral blood. In this chain, TRBV5-1 is recombined with TRBJ2-1, with no D gene named confidently. The clonotype comes from a woman in her 30s with COVID-19, enrolled during active disease. The DNA sequence reads TGCGCCAGCAGCCAGGCAAACAATGAGCAGTTCTTC. This is translated as CASSQANNEQFF.